This entry lists 29 T cell receptor beta chains sequenced from one sample in a study of shared clonotypes between healthy human individuals. Clones were read by immunoSEQ multiplex PCR, and TCRdb kept only the in-frame ones, dropping some. The sample shows 950,000 to 1,100,000 clones, 75% to 85% of them seen only once. The sequencing input was memory CD4+ T cells from PBMCs. Subset given: CD45RA-negative fraction. These receptors came from a man in his late teens or twenties in good health. Some clones in this sample may be carry-over from other donors' samples.

This clone was recorded once. The chain is built from TRBV5-1 and TRBJ2-1; 7 nucleotides align to TRBD1. Germline lookup yields CDR1 SGHRS and CDR2 YFSETQ. The CDR3 runs 15 residues. V lost 2 bases, J lost 5 bases, and 7 bases stayed unmatched. CDR3 sequence: CASSLTGTANNEQFF. In DNA form, the CDR3 reads TGCGCCAGCAGCTTAACCGGGACAGCAAACAATGAGCAGTTCTTC.

This rearrangement joins TRBV28 to TRBJ2-7; D perhaps matches TRBD1 (6 bases). V dropped 3 bases and J dropped 6 bases, with 12 bases sitting between them. CDR1 and CDR2 (germline): MDHEN, SYDVKM. The length of the CDR3 is 13 residues. This chain's CDR3 is CASSFGRDIEQYF. The CDR3 region has the DNA TGTGCCAGCAGTTTTGGCCGGGACATCGAGCAGTACTTC. Full variable domain (outside the CDR3, taken from reference TRBV28 and TRBJ2-7): DVKVTQSSRYLVKRTGEKVFLECVQDMDHENMFWYRQDPGLGLRLIYFSYDVKMKEKGDIPEGYSVSREKKERFSLILESASTNQTSMYLCASSFGRDIEQYFGPGTRLTVT.

This clone was recorded only once. The CDR3 DNA reads TGTGCCAGTAGCCCAGGCCAGCCAGGACGTGGCTACACCTTC. This encodes CASSPGQPGRGYTF. This sequence joins TRBV19 and TRBJ1-2; D uncertain. Per germline, CDR1 LNHDA and CDR2 SQIVND (reference sequence). CDR3 length equals 14 residues. Trimming left V 6 bases short and J 7 bases short, with 18 bases between.

This clone occurred once. J is TRBJ2-1 and V is TRBV20-1, with D possibly matching TRBD2 (5 bases). This CDR3 region has 10 residues. Germline V gene data show CDR1 as DFQATT and CDR2 as SNEGSKA (reference sequence). CDR3 residues: CGVLANEQFF. CDR3 sequence (DNA): TGCGGGGTGCTAGCCAATGAGCAGTTCTTC.

Of note for this clone: A much larger clone is a single base away; this may be a read error. V is TRBV7-9 and J is TRBJ1-1, with TRBD1 as a possible D gene (5 bases). This CDR3 is built from 14 residues. Looked up from germline, CDR1 is SEHNR and CDR2 is FQNEAQ (reference sequence). CDR3 coding DNA: TGTGCCAGCAGCTTAGTTTTGACAGTCACTGAAGCTTCCTTT. Translated, it gives CASSLVLTVTEASF.

The V and J genes are TRBV2 and TRBJ2-1; D unclear. This CDR3 has 15 residues. The V and J ends lost 5 bases and 4 bases respectively, with 15 bases between them. CDR1 is SNHLY and CDR2 is FYNNEI in the germline V gene. CDR3 loop: CASSLRRTEYNEQFF. The DNA for the CDR3 is TGTGCCAGCAGTCTACGAAGGACGGAGTACAATGAGCAGTTCTTC.

The sample holds a few counts of this clone. The V call is TRBV6-6, the J call TRBJ1-5; D is uncertain. This CDR3 comprises 12 residues. Germline loops: CDR1 MNHNY, CDR2 SVGAGI (reference sequence). Trimming pared 4 bases from V and 10 bases from J, leaving 11 bases between. Here the CDR3 reads CASSSGRGPQHF. The CDR3 nucleotides read TGTGCCAGCAGTTCTGGGCGGGGTCCCCAGCATTTT.

This chain links TRBV5-6 with TRBJ2-1, with 9 bases aligning to TRBD2. Germline-derived CDR1 and CDR2 are SGHDT and YYEEEE. The J segment lost 0 bases and the V segment lost 2 bases, leaving 12 bases of the junction unmatched. CDR3 length: 19 residues. DNA of the CDR3: TGTGCCAGCAGCTTTGTTGGTAGCGGGAGAGGAAGCTCCTACAATGAGCAGTTCTTC. This sequence encodes CASSFVGSGRGSSYNEQFF. Combining the CDR3 with reference TRBV5-6 and TRBJ2-1 gives the whole variable domain DAGVTQSPTHLIKTRGQQVTLRCSPKSGHDTVSWYQQALGQGPQFIFQYYEEEERQRGNFPDRFSGHQFPNYSSELNVNALLLGDSALYLCASSFVGSGRGSSYNEQFFGPGTRLTVL.

The chain uses TRBV28 and TRBJ2-2; tentative D call: TRBD1 (5 bases). CDR1 is MDHEN and CDR2 is SYDVKM in the germline V gene. V lost 3 bases, J lost 1 base, and 9 bases lay in between. The CDR3 extends over 15 amino acids. CDR3 sequence (DNA): TGTGCCAGCAGTTTCGGGCAGGGGAACACCGGGGAGCTGTTTTTT. The encoded protein is CASSFGQGNTGELFF.

As for this clone: This may be a read error: a much more frequent sequence differs by one nucleotide. The V gene is TRBV2, the J gene TRBJ1-3; D call uncertain. This CDR3 comprises 11 residues. Trimming stripped 5 bases from V and 1 base from J, with 0 bases between. Germline V gene sequence: CDR1 SNHLY, CDR2 FYNNEI. The chain's CDR3 is CASSSGNTIYF. DNA for the CDR3: TGTGCCAGCAGTTCTGGAAACACCATATATTTT.

This clone occurred once. V is TRBV7-9 and J is TRBJ2-7; TRBD2 is a possible D gene (5 bases). Germline CDR1 and CDR2: SEHNR and FQNEAQ (reference sequence). This CDR3 comprises 16 residues. Between the trimmed V and J ends, which lost 4 bases and 0 bases, there was a span of 16 bases. The CDR3 here is CASSSGHGGSSYEQYF. CDR3 coding DNA: TGTGCCAGCAGCTCCGGGCACGGAGGCAGCTCCTACGAGCAGTACTTC.

This rearrangement joins TRBV9 to TRBJ2-1; 8 nucleotides match TRBD2. Germline V gene sequence: CDR1 SGDLS, CDR2 YYNGEE. V was pared by 0 bases and J by 6 bases, with 8 bases of the junction left unmatched. This CDR3 region has 16 residues. Here the CDR3 reads CASSVVTGGRVNEQFF. CDR3 nucleotides: TGTGCCAGCAGCGTAGTAACGGGAGGGCGGGTCAATGAGCAGTTCTTC.

CDR3 bases: TGCAGCGTTGAAGATAACTTTGGCGGGAGGGCCACCTACAATGAGCAGTTCTTC. It is translated as CSVEDNFGGRATYNEQFF. The gene calls are TRBV29-1 and TRBJ2-1, with 9 nucleotides matching TRBD2. J lost 2 bases, V lost 0 bases, and 11 bases had no gene match. Per the germline V gene, CDR1 is SQVTM and CDR2 is ANQGSEA. CDR3 length: 18 amino acids.

The V gene is TRBV27, the J gene TRBJ1-2, with D unclear. Germline loops: CDR1 MNHEY, CDR2 SMNVEV (reference sequence). The ends were cut back, 8 bases at V and 6 bases at J, with 16 bases in the middle. CDR3 length equals 13 residues. The CDR3 reads CASAPGIGNGYTF. DNA for the CDR3: TGTGCCAGCGCCCCGGGGATCGGGAATGGCTACACCTTC.

This clone has only one observation. A far more abundant clone sits one base away, making this likely a read error. Within the sample, other DNA sequences also encode this same CDR3. The V call is TRBV5-1, the J call TRBJ2-1, with no clear D. The CDR3 consists of 13 residues. Trimming took 1 base from V and 3 from J, leaving 5 bases between them. The germline V gene encodes CDR1 SGHRS and CDR2 YFSETQ. CDR3 DNA: TGCGCCAGCAGCTTGCCCAGCTACAATGAGCAGTTCTTC. Its protein is CASSLPSYNEQFF. The variable domain in full, completed from reference TRBV5-1 and TRBJ2-1, reads KAGVTQTPRYLIKTRGQQVTLSCSPISGHRSVSWYQQTPGQGLQFLFEYFSETQRNKGNFPGRFSGRQFSNSRSEMNVSTLELGDSALYLCASSLPSYNEQFFGPGTRLTVL.

Notes on this clone: A much larger clone differs by one base, so this may be a read error. This CDR3 is CASSQGQNYGYTF. The CDR3 DNA is TGTGCCAGCAGCCAGGGACAGAACTATGGCTACACCTTC. The V gene is TRBV7-2, the J gene TRBJ1-2; the match to TRBD1 covers 7 bases. V shed 5 bases and J 2 bases; nucleotides not matched to a gene: 2. The CDR3 spans 13 residues. CDR1 is SGHTA and CDR2 is FQGNSA in the germline V gene. The entire variable domain, with the rest obtained from reference TRBV7-2 and TRBJ1-2, is as follows: GAGVSQSPSNKVTEKGKDVELRCDPISGHTALYWYRQSLGQGLEFLIYFQGNSAPDKSGLPSDRFSAERTGGSVSTLTIQRTQQEDSAVYLCASSQGQNYGYTFGSGTRLTVV.

Turning to this clone: Just one base apart from a much larger clone, this may be a read error. Other nucleotide sequences from this sample produce the same CDR3. The rearrangement links TRBV27 to TRBJ1-1; no definite D call. The CDR3 extends over 13 amino acids. Between the trimmed V and J ends, which lost 3 bases and 1 base, there was a span of 6 bases. In germline, CDR1 is MNHEY, CDR2 SMNVEV (reference sequence). The CDR3 DNA follows: TGTGCCAGCAGTTTCGACGGGAACACTGAAGCTTTCTTT. Protein product: CASSFDGNTEAFF.

Written as DNA, the CDR3 is TGTGCCAGCAGCTTTTTCTTTGGAAACACCATATATTTT. It translates to CASSFFFGNTIYF. This rearrangement joins TRBV7-9 to TRBJ1-3; D is unclear. CDR1 SEHNR and CDR2 FQNEAQ come from the germline V gene (reference sequence). This CDR3 contains 13 residues. Trimming stripped 3 bases from V and 3 bases from J, with 6 bases between.

The rearrangement uses TRBV5-1 and TRBJ1-2; tentatively, D is TRBD1 (6 bases). Germline loops: CDR1 SGHRS, CDR2 YFSETQ. V dropped 2 bases and J dropped 4 bases, with 12 bases sitting between them. The CDR3 loop spans 14 amino acids. The CDR3 region is CASSFGTGSYGYTF. For the CDR3, the DNA is TGCGCCAGCAGCTTTGGTACAGGGTCCTATGGCTACACCTTC.

This clone was counted a few times. V usage is TRBV11-2 and J usage is TRBJ2-1, with a tentative D call TRBD1 (7 bases). Germline V gene sequence: CDR1 SGHAT, CDR2 FQNNGV. The ends were cut back, 5 bases at V and 5 bases at J, with 13 bases in the middle. This CDR3 has 14 amino acids. DNA for the CDR3: TGTGCCAGCAGCCTAGGCAGGGGGGACAATGAGCAGTTCTTC. The encoded protein is CASSLGRGDNEQFF.

Comment on this clone: It is likely a read error: a sequence one base away is far more abundant. The gene calls are TRBV29-1 and TRBJ1-1; TRBD1 matches 7 bases. The CDR3 consists of 13 residues. CDR1 and CDR2 from the germline V gene are SQVTM and ANQGSEA. The CDR3 loop reads CSGSQGTGTEALF. CDR3 bases: TGCAGCGGATCACAGGGGACGGGTACTGAAGCTCTCTTT. Full variable domain (rest looked up from reference TRBV29-1 and TRBJ1-1): SAVISQKPSRDICQRGTSLTIQCQVDSQVTMMFWYRQQPGQSLTLIATANQGSEATYESGFVIDKFPISRPNLTFSTLTVSNMSPEDSSIYLCSGSQGTGTEALFGQGTRLTVV.

This clone appeared once. The rearrangement links TRBV7-1 to TRBJ2-2, with a tentative D call TRBD2 (5 bases). TRBV7-1 carries the ORF label, with uncertain function. With 3 bases removed from V and 6 bases from J, the gap between germline ends came to 11 bases. This CDR3 spans 14 amino acids. The CDR3: CASSSTRSSGELFF. DNA for the CDR3: TGTGCCAGCAGCTCTACTAGGTCGTCCGGGGAGCTGTTTTTT.

This chain joins TRBV28 and TRBJ2-7; tentatively, D is TRBD1 (5 bases). Germline V gives CDR1 MDHEN, CDR2 SYDVKM. Trimming removed 2 bases from V and 3 bases from J, with 14 bases in between. This CDR3 comprises 15 residues. The DNA for the CDR3 is TGTGCCAGCAGTTTAGATGGGCAGGGAAACTACGAGCAGTACTTC. Translating it yields CASSLDGQGNYEQYF. Full variable domain (rest looked up from reference TRBV28 and TRBJ2-7): DVKVTQSSRYLVKRTGEKVFLECVQDMDHENMFWYRQDPGLGLRLIYFSYDVKMKEKGDIPEGYSVSREKKERFSLILESASTNQTSMYLCASSLDGQGNYEQYFGPGTRLTVT.

The chain carries TRBV18 and TRBJ1-2, with D possibly TRBD1 on 6 matching bases. Looked up from germline, CDR1 is KGHSH and CDR2 is LQKENI. V shed 3 bases and J shed 4 bases, with 18 bases lying between them. The CDR3 has 16 amino acids. The CDR3 DNA follows: TGTGCCAGCTCACCCGCCCGGGGCAGAGGGGGCTATGGCTACACCTTC. Its translation is CASSPARGRGGYGYTF.

J is TRBJ2-3 and V is TRBV7-2; a possible D gene is TRBD1 (5 bases). Deletions cut 1 base from V and 4 bases from J, with 9 bases between. Germline lookup yields CDR1 SGHTA and CDR2 FQGNSA. The CDR3 covers 14 residues. CDR3 DNA sequence: TGTGCCAGCAGCTTAGAGGGCAGGGCAGATACGCAGTATTTT. Its protein is CASSLEGRADTQYF.

Regarding this clone: The same CDR3 also results from other DNA sequences found in this sample. The rearrangement links TRBV28 to TRBJ2-7, with unresolved D. Germline V lookup: CDR1 MDHEN, CDR2 SYDVKM. V lost 5 bases, J lost 2 bases, and 7 bases lay in between. The CDR3 consists of 12 residues. The DNA of the CDR3 is TGTGCCAGCAGTCCAGGACCCTACGAGCAGTACTTC. Translation: CASSPGPYEQYF.

Here the CDR3 DNA reads TGCGCCAGCAGCATGGAGCGGGACTGGGACGAGCAGTACTTC. It translates to CASSMERDWDEQYF. The chain employs TRBV5-1 and TRBJ2-7, with TRBD2 identical over 7 bases. This CDR3 has 14 residues. In germline, CDR1 is SGHRS, CDR2 YFSETQ. V was pared by 4 bases and J by 5 bases, with 9 bases of the junction left unmatched.

This clone was seen a handful of times. The J gene is TRBJ1-3, the V gene TRBV28; no clear D. This CDR3 region has 14 residues. V was cut by 5 bases and J by 8 bases, with 16 bases left in between. Germline V CDR1 and CDR2: MDHEN, SYDVKM. The CDR3 DNA sequence: TGTGCCAGCAGTACTCGGGTTGCCGCGGACACCATATATTTT. Protein sequence: CASSTRVAADTIYF.

This sequence joins TRBV6-1 and TRBJ2-5, with 7 positions matching TRBD1. Trimming at V came to 5 bases and at J to 9 bases, leaving 3 bases not matched to a gene. The CDR3 contains 11 residues. Germline CDR1 reads MNHNS; CDR2 reads SASEGT. CDR3 DNA sequence: TGTGCCAGCAGTCTAGGACAGGCCCAGTACTTC. Translation gives CASSLGQAQYF.